This entry is about one TCR beta chain. This sample stems from a study of blood T cell repertoires in COVID-19. Study-wide background: Researchers got acute and convalescent COVID-19 samples from the United States, Italy and Spain. T cells, B-cell-depleted T cells, or PBMCs supplied cDNA or gDNA.

A Seattle source enrolled patients during active infection and followed them longitudinally. Trimming shortened V by 2 bases and J by 10 bases, and 6 bases separated the two germline ends. This CDR3 contains 11 residues. Germline CDR1 is MNHEY and CDR2 is SVGAGI. Method: immunoSEQ multiplex PCR; TCRdb's copy keeps in-frame clones and lacks some. The sample holds 200,000 or so clones, around nine tenths seen once. The sequenced material came from peripheral blood. This TCR was recovered from a middle-aged man with COVID-19, enrolled during active disease. This chain links TRBV6-5 with TRBJ2-1, with a possible D match to TRBD1 (5 bases). CDR3 loop: CASSYGAEQFF. The CDR3 bases are TGTGCCAGCAGTTACGGGGCAGAGCAGTTCTTC.